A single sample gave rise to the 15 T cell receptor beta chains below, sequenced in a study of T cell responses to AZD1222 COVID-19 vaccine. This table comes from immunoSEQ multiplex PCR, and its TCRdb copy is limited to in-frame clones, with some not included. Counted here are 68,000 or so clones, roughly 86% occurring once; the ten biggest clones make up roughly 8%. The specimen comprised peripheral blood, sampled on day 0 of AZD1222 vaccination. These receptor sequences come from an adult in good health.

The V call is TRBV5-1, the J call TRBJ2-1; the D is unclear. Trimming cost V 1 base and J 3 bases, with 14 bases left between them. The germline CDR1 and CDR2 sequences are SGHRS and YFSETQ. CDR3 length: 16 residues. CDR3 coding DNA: TGCGCCAGCAGCTTGAGGCAGAGATTGGACTACAATGAGCAGTTCTTC. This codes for CASSLRQRLDYNEQFF.

The chain's CDR3 is CASSYVRDGGYEQYF. CDR3 sequence (DNA): TGTGCCAGCAGTTACGTGAGGGACGGGGGCTACGAGCAGTACTTC. This sequence joins TRBV6-6 and TRBJ2-7, with D tentatively TRBD2 (6 bases). The CDR3 runs to 15 residues. The germline V and J ends were trimmed by 2 bases and 3 bases, with 14 bases remaining between them. The germline CDR1 and CDR2 sequences are MNHNY and SVGAGI (reference sequence).

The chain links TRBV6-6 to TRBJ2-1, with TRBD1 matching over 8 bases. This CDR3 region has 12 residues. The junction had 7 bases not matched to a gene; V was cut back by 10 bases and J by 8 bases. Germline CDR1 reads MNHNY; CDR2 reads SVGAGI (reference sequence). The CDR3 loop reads CATRTGMHEQFF. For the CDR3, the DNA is TGTGCCACGAGGACAGGGATGCATGAGCAGTTCTTC.

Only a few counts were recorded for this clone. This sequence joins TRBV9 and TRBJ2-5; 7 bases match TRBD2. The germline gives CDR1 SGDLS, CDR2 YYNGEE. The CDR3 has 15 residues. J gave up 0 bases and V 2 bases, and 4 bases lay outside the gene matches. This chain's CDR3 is CASSVASGHQETQYF. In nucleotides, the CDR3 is TGTGCCAGCAGCGTCGCTAGCGGACACCAAGAGACCCAGTACTTC. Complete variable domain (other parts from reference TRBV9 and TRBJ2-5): DSGVTQTPKHLITATGQRVTLRCSPRSGDLSVYWYQQSLDQGLQFLIQYYNGEERAKGNILERFSAQQFPDLHSELNLSSLELGDSALYFCASSVASGHQETQYFGPGTRLLVL.

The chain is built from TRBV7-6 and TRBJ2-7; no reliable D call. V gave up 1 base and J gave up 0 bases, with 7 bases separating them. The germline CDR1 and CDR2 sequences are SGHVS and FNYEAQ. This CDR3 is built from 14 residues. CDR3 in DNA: TGTGCCAGCAGCTTAGACGGAAGCTCCTACGAGCAGTACTTC. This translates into CASSLDGSSYEQYF.

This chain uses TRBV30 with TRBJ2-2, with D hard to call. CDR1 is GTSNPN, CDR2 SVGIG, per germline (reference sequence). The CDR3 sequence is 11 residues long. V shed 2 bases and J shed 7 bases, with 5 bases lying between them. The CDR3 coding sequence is TGTGCCTGGAGTCGGGTCGGGGAGCTGTTTTTT. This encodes CAWSRVGELFF.

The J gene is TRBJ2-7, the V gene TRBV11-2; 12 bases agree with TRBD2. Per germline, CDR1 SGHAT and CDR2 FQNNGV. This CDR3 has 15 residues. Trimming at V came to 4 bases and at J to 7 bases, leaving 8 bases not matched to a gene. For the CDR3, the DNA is TGTGCCAGCAGCTCGCGACTAGCGGGAGTAGAGGAGCAGTACTTC. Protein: CASSSRLAGVEEQYF.

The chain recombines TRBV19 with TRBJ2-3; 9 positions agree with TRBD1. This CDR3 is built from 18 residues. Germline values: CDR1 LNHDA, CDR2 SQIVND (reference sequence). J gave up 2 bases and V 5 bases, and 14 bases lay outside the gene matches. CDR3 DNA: TGTGCCAGTAGTCGCGCCGCCACCGGACAGGGGACCACAGATACGCAGTATTTT. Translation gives CASSRAATGQGTTDTQYF.

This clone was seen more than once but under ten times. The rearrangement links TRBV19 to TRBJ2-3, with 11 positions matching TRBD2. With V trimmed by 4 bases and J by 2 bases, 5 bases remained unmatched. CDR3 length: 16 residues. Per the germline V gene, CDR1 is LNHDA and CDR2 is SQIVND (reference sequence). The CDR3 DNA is TGTGCCAGTAGTACGGGACTAGCGGAATTCACAGATACGCAGTATTTT. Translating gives CASSTGLAEFTDTQYF.

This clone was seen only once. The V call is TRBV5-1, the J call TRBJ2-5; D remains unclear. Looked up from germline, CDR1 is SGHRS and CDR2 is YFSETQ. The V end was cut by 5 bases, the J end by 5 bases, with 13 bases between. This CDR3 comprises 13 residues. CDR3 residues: CASSMSWAETQYF. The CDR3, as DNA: TGCGCCAGCAGTATGAGCTGGGCCGAGACCCAGTACTTC.

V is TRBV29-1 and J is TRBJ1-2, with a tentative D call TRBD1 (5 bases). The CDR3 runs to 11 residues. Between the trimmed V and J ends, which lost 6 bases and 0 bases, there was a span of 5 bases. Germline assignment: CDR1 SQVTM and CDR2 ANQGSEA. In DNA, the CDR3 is TGCAGCGTGACAGCTAACTATGGCTACACCTTC. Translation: CSVTANYGYTF.

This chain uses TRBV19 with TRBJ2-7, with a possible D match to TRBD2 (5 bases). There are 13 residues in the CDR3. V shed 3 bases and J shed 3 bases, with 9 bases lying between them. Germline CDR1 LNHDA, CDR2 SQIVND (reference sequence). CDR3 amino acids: CASSITGLYEQYF. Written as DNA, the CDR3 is TGTGCCAGTAGTATTACCGGACTCTACGAGCAGTACTTC.

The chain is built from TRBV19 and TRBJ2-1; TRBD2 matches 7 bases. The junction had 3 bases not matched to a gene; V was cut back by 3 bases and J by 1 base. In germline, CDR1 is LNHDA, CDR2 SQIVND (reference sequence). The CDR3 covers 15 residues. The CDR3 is CASSMWGGSYNEQFF. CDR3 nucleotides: TGTGCCAGTAGTATGTGGGGAGGGTCCTACAATGAGCAGTTCTTC. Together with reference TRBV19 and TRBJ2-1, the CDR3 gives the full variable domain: DGGITQSPKYLFRKEGQNVTLSCEQNLNHDAMYWYRQDPGQGLRLIYYSQIVNDFQKGDIAEGYSVSREKKESFPLTVTSAQKNPTAFYLCASSMWGGSYNEQFFGPGTRLTVL.

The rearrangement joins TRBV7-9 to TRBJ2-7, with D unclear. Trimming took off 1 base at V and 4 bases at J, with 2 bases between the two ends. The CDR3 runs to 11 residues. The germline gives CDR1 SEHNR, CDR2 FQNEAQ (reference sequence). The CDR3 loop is CASSLEYEQYF. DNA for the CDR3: TGTGCCAGCAGCTTAGAGTACGAGCAGTACTTC.

In nucleotides, the CDR3 is TGTGCCAGCAGGCAGACTCGCCCGAGGACCGGGGAGCTGTTTTTT. Protein sequence: CASRQTRPRTGELFF. The rearrangement links TRBV4-2 to TRBJ2-2; no definite D call. Deletions cut 6 bases from V and 5 bases from J, with 16 bases between. The CDR3 spans 15 residues. The germline V gene has CDR1 LGHNA and CDR2 YNFKEQ.